The next 8 T cell receptor beta chains were all read from a single sample in a study of T cells in Graves' hyperthyroidism and ophthalmopathy. The source material, RNA transcripts, was used to amplify TCR beta CDR3 regions. The TCR CDR3 was amplified in a first-round RT-PCR using the HTBI primer set. Via MiXCR, TCRdb re-called the multiplex PCR reads, giving one row per CDR3 protein. Of more than 300,000 distinct CDR3 sequences listed, roughly 13% are singletons. Sequencing was done on a sample of blood. The receptors derive from a woman between 18 and 29 years old with Graves' hyperthyroidism.

This clonotype appeared many times. The chain uses TRBV30 and TRBJ1-1; D gene uncertain. Germline V gene lookup returns CDR1 GTSNPN and CDR2 SVGIG (reference sequence). The V end lost 5 bases, the J end lost 0 bases, and 10 bases lay between the germline ends. The CDR3 is 13 amino acids. CDR3 loop: CAWAGLLNTEAFF. The CDR3 coding sequence is TGTGCCTGGGCAGGTCTCTTGAACACTGAAGCTTTCTTT.

This clonotype was seen repeatedly, ten times or more. The chain employs TRBV6-1 and TRBJ1-5; TRBD1 might be the D (5 bases). Between the trimmed V and J ends, which lost 11 bases and 7 bases, there was a span of 15 bases. Germline V CDR1 and CDR2: MNHNS, SASEGT. The CDR3 is made up of 12 amino acids. CDR3 residues: CAVQANRQPQHF. As DNA, the CDR3 is TGTGCCGTACAGGCGAACAGACAGCCCCAGCATTTT.

This rearrangement joins TRBV20-1 to TRBJ2-1; D is ambiguous. The CDR3 sequence is 13 residues long. V gave up 1 base and J gave up 5 bases, with 9 bases separating them. Per germline, CDR1 DFQATT and CDR2 SNEGSKA (reference sequence). The CDR3 reads CSARAQRNNEQFF. The CDR3, as DNA: TGCAGTGCTAGAGCCCAGAGAAACAATGAGCAGTTCTTC.

This clonotype was found many times. This chain uses TRBV7-2 with TRBJ2-3, with a possible D match to TRBD2 (6 bases). Germline V gene data show CDR1 as SGHTA and CDR2 as FQGNSA. V lost 0 bases and J 4 bases, leaving 14 bases between the germline ends. The CDR3 has 16 residues. The CDR3 nucleotides are TGTGCCAGCAGCTTAGCCGGGACCGGGGGTTCAGATACGCAGTATTTT. Translating gives CASSLAGTGGSDTQYF.

The rearrangement links TRBV27 to TRBJ2-3; the D is unclear. Per the germline V gene, CDR1 is MNHEY and CDR2 is SMNVEV (reference sequence). This CDR3 has 15 residues. Trimming pared 5 bases from V and 0 bases from J, leaving 12 bases between. As DNA, the CDR3 is TGTGCCAGCAGTCCCGTGTTCCTTAGCACAGATACGCAGTATTTT. Its protein product is CASSPVFLSTDTQYF.

This clonotype has more than one count but fewer than ten. The chain carries TRBV28 and TRBJ1-1; D is unclear. The CDR3 totals 12 residues. The V gene lost 6 bases and the J gene lost 3 bases, with 8 bases spanning the gap. Germline V gene data show CDR1 as MDHEN and CDR2 as SYDVKM. The CDR3 here is CASRRPYTEAFF. In DNA form, the CDR3 reads TGTGCCAGCAGACGTCCCTACACTGAAGCTTTCTTT.

This clonotype was seen ten or more times. V gene TRBV7-2 combines with J gene TRBJ2-7; 8 nucleotides line up with TRBD1. The length of the CDR3 is 16 residues. V trimming: 5 bases; J trimming: 0 bases; junction bases outside the gene matches: 9. Germline loops: CDR1 SGHTA, CDR2 FQGNSA. The CDR3 sequence is CASSTTGQEISYEQYF. The CDR3 DNA reads TGTGCCAGCAGCACTACGGGACAGGAGATCTCCTACGAGCAGTACTTC.

Worth noting for this clonotype: A junction end diverges from the germline sequence, so it may reflect a read error. The chain employs TRBV24-1 and TRBJ2-2, with D possibly matching TRBD2 (5 bases). The CDR3 loop spans 16 amino acids. Germline lookup yields CDR1 KGHDR and CDR2 SFDVKD. CDR3 bases: TGTGCCACCAGTGATTTGGAGACGGCGAACACCGGGGAGCTGCTTTTT. Its protein is CATSDLETANTGELLF.